The 19 T cell receptor beta chains below come from one sample, sequenced in a study of T cell responses to AZD1222 COVID-19 vaccine. Only in-frame clones appear in the TCRdb table, and some are missing; sequencing was by immunoSEQ multiplex PCR. This table has some 180,000 clones, about nine tenths appearing once. The input for sequencing was peripheral blood, taken 28 days after the second AZD1222 dose. The receptors come from an adult who received the AZD1222 COVID-19 vaccine.

This clone appeared once. The genes are TRBV6-5 and TRBJ1-2, with 9 bases lining up with TRBD1. The ends lost 7 bases at V and 4 bases at J; junction bases unmatched: 7. The CDR3 sequence is 14 residues long. Germline V gene sequence: CDR1 MNHEY, CDR2 SVGAGI. This CDR3 is CASKTGQGSYGYTF. CDR3 sequence (DNA): TGTGCCAGCAAAACGGGACAGGGATCCTATGGCTACACCTTC.

The rearrangement uses TRBV3-1 (or the pseudogene TRBV3-2) and TRBJ1-1; no reliable D call. Trimming pared 1 base from V and 2 bases from J, leaving 5 bases between. This CDR3 contains 13 residues. Germline V lookup: CDR1 LGHDT, CDR2 YNNKEL (reference sequence). The CDR3 DNA sequence: TGTGCCAGCAGCCAAGCATTTAACACTGAAGCTTTCTTT. This translates into CASSQAFNTEAFF.

This clone was seen only once. This chain joins TRBV27 and TRBJ1-6; TRBD1 is a possible D gene (6 bases). There are 14 residues in the CDR3. Germline assignment: CDR1 MNHEY and CDR2 SMNVEV (reference sequence). V lost 2 bases, J lost 9 bases, and 11 bases lay in between. The CDR3 DNA reads TGTGCCAGCAGTTTAGAGCAGGGGAGTTCACCCCTCCACTTT. Its translation: CASSLEQGSSPLHF.

The CDR3 reads CASSFAGTSSSEQYF. CDR3 in DNA: TGTGCCAGCAGCTTTGCCGGGACTAGCTCTTCCGAGCAGTACTTC. The genes are TRBV5-4 and TRBJ2-7, with TRBD2 matching over 9 bases. Germline lookup yields CDR1 SGHNT and CDR2 YYREEE (reference sequence). The CDR3 has 15 amino acids. J was trimmed by 6 bases and V by 2 bases; bases with no gene match: 9.

This clone was detected a few times. The chain employs TRBV2 and TRBJ2-7; perhaps TRBD1 as D (7 bases). V lost 6 bases, J lost 4 bases, and 16 bases lay in between. Germline lookup yields CDR1 SNHLY and CDR2 FYNNEI. The CDR3 totals 14 residues. This chain's CDR3 is CASSLQGGEYEQYF. The DNA of the CDR3 is TGTGCCAGCAGCCTGCAGGGGGGAGAGTACGAGCAGTACTTC.

This chain connects TRBV19 to TRBJ1-3, with D possibly being TRBD1 (6 bases). Germline V gene sequence: CDR1 LNHDA, CDR2 SQIVND (reference sequence). Trimming removed 6 bases at V and 3 bases at J, with 12 bases between. This CDR3 contains 14 residues. CDR3 bases: TGTGCCAGTAGAACTACAGGGTATGGAAACACCATATATTTT. It codes for CASRTTGYGNTIYF. The whole variable domain, filled in from reference TRBV19 and TRBJ1-3, reads DGGITQSPKYLFRKEGQNVTLSCEQNLNHDAMYWYRQDPGQGLRLIYYSQIVNDFQKGDIAEGYSVSREKKESFPLTVTSAQKNPTAFYLCASRTTGYGNTIYFGEGSWLTVV.

The chain uses TRBV7-3 and TRBJ2-1, with 8 bases that match TRBD2. Germline V gene data show CDR1 as SGHTA and CDR2 as FQGTGA. Germline trimming cut 3 bases from V and 7 bases from J; bases unmatched to any gene: 8. The CDR3 has 15 residues. The CDR3 loop reads CASSFQAGVGNEQFF. CDR3 in DNA: TGTGCCAGCAGCTTTCAAGCGGGAGTTGGGAATGAGCAGTTCTTC.

The rearrangement joins TRBV11-3 to TRBJ1-2; D is unresolved. There are 15 residues in the CDR3. Germline assignment: CDR1 SGHNT and CDR2 YENEEA. V shed 2 bases and J shed 1 base, with 11 bases lying between them. The DNA for the CDR3 is TGTGCCAGCAGCTTAAATCAGGACCTTAACTATGGCTACACCTTC. Translated, it gives CASSLNQDLNYGYTF.

CDR3 loop: CASSFGVLYEQYF. CDR3 DNA sequence: TGTGCCAGCAGTTTTGGAGTTCTCTACGAGCAGTACTTC. The chain employs TRBV27 and TRBJ2-7; unclear D gene. Per germline, CDR1 MNHEY and CDR2 SMNVEV (reference sequence). The V end was cut by 3 bases, the J end by 3 bases, with 9 bases between. This CDR3 contains 13 residues.

The chain employs TRBV12-3 or TRBV12-4 and TRBJ1-1; D call uncertain. This CDR3 region has 13 residues. Trimming left V 6 bases short and J 1 base short, with 9 bases between. For the CDR3, the DNA is TGTGCCAGCAGCCGAAGAGGGAACACTGAAGCTTTCTTT. Translating it yields CASSRRGNTEAFF.

The J gene is TRBJ1-4, the V gene TRBV6-2 or TRBV6-3, with D tentatively TRBD1 (5 bases). The CDR3 spans 15 residues. Germline V gene data show CDR1 as MNHEY and CDR2 as SVGEGT. Trimming pared 2 bases from V and 4 bases from J, leaving 11 bases between. The DNA for the CDR3 is TGTGCCAGCAGTTACAGGGGACTTTTTAATGAAAAACTGTTTTTT. This codes for CASSYRGLFNEKLFF.

The chain uses TRBV12-3 or TRBV12-4 and TRBJ1-2, with D unclear. Trimming left V 6 bases short and J 13 bases short, with 18 bases between. The CDR3 loop spans 12 amino acids. The CDR3 DNA reads TGTGCCAGCAGGCCTACGGGCCTGGCGGGCACCTTC. It is translated as CASRPTGLAGTF.

V and J are TRBV27 and TRBJ1-6; D might be TRBD1 (5 bases). V shed 6 bases and J shed 7 bases, with 16 bases lying between them. This CDR3 has 15 amino acids. The germline V gene has CDR1 MNHEY and CDR2 SMNVEV (reference sequence). As DNA, the CDR3 is TGTGCCAGCAGCCTCGCTCAGGGTATCAATTCACCCCTCCACTTT. It is translated as CASSLAQGINSPLHF.

The genes are TRBV9 and TRBJ1-1; unclear D gene. CDR1 and CDR2 from the germline V gene are SGDLS and YYNGEE. The CDR3 runs to 13 residues. V was shortened by 2 bases and J by 0 bases, with 5 bases between the two germline ends. CDR3 nucleotides: TGTGCCAGCAGCGTGGCAATGAACACTGAAGCTTTCTTT. Its protein product is CASSVAMNTEAFF.

The chain combines TRBV5-4 with TRBJ2-6; the D gene is possibly TRBD1 (5 bases). The CDR3 runs to 15 residues. Germline loops: CDR1 SGHNT, CDR2 YYREEE (reference sequence). Trimming stripped 4 bases from V and 0 bases from J, with 8 bases between. The CDR3 loop reads CASSPDSSGANVLTF. The CDR3 DNA reads as TGTGCCAGCAGCCCCGACAGCTCTGGGGCCAACGTCCTGACTTTC. The full variable domain, rest sourced from reference TRBV5-4 and TRBJ2-6, is ETGVTQSPTHLIKTRGQQVTLRCSSQSGHNTVSWYQQALGQGPQFIFQYYREEENGRGNFPPRFSGLQFPNYSSELNVNALELDDSALYLCASSPDSSGANVLTFGAGSRLTVL.

The count of this clone is one. The chain links TRBV28 to TRBJ1-1; 7 nucleotides agree with TRBD1. The V and J ends lost 5 bases and 0 bases, in that order; junction bases with no gene match: 18. Germline V gives CDR1 MDHEN, CDR2 SYDVKM. There are 19 residues in the CDR3. CDR3 in amino acids: CASSMGNRGAGSMNTEAFF. DNA of the CDR3: TGTGCCAGCAGTATGGGGAACAGGGGTGCAGGAAGCATGAACACTGAAGCTTTCTTT.

As DNA, the CDR3 is TGTGCCAGCAGCTCAGACGGAGGAAACACTGAAGCTTTCTTT. It codes for CASSSDGGNTEAFF. The gene calls are TRBV7-9 and TRBJ1-1; the D is unclear. The V end lost 4 bases, the J end lost 2 bases, and 11 bases lay between the germline ends. The germline gives CDR1 SEHNR, CDR2 FQNEAQ (reference sequence). The CDR3 extends over 14 amino acids.

The chain joins TRBV29-1 to TRBJ1-2, with D maybe TRBD1 (5 bases). V was pared by 4 bases and J by 8 bases, with 14 bases between. The CDR3 is 12 amino acids. Germline-derived CDR1 and CDR2 are SQVTM and ANQGSEA. The CDR3 is CSVAGTQGGYTF. For the CDR3, the DNA is TGCAGCGTTGCCGGGACTCAGGGAGGCTACACCTTC. Combining the CDR3 with reference TRBV29-1 and TRBJ1-2 gives the whole variable domain SAVISQKPSRDICQRGTSLTIQCQVDSQVTMMFWYRQQPGQSLTLIATANQGSEATYESGFVIDKFPISRPNLTFSTLTVSNMSPEDSSIYLCSVAGTQGGYTFGSGTRLTVV.

The chain is built from TRBV4-1 and TRBJ2-2, with D possibly TRBD2 on 5 matching bases. Germline V gene sequence: CDR1 MGHRA, CDR2 YSYEKL. V lost 3 bases and J 8 bases, leaving 19 bases between the germline ends. The CDR3 contains 16 residues. The CDR3 region has the DNA TGCGCCAGCAGCCAGCCGAGGGCCGGAGGACGAGGGGAGCTGTTTTTT. Residues: CASSQPRAGGRGELFF.